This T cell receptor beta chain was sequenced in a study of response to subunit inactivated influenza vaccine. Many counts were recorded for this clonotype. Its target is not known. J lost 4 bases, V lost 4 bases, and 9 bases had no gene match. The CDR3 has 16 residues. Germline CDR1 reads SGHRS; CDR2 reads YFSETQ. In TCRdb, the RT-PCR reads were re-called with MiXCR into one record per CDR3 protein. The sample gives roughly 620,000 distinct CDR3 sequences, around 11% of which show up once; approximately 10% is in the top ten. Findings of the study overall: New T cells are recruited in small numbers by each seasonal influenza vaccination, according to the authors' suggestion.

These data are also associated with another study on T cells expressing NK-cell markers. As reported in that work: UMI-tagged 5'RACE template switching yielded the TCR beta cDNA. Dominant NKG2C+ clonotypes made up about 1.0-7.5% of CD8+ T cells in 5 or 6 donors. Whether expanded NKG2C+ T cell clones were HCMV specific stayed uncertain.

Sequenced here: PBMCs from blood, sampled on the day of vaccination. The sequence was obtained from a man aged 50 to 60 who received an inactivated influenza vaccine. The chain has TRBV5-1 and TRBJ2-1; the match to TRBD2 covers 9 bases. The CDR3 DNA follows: TGCGCCAGCAGCCTGGGGGGGCTAGCGGGGTACAATGAGCAGTTCTTC. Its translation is CASSLGGLAGYNEQFF.